One and the same sample provided the 27 T cell receptor beta chains below, sequenced in a study of sequential checkpoint blockade in melanoma. Noted treatment: randomized to nivolumab then ipilimumab (arm A) or the reverse (arm B). Profiled with immunoSEQ multiplex PCR; TCRdb holds only in-frame clones, not every one. The data hold approximately 11,000 clones, with around 69% observed a single time. The source material was CD8+ T cells sorted from blood (inferred from file names), sampled from a patient given nivolumab and ipilimumab in sequence. The receptors were sampled from a human donor with melanoma.

V and J are TRBV10-3 and TRBJ1-5; D remains ambiguous. Trimming took off 6 bases at V and 3 bases at J, with 6 bases between the two ends. From germline, CDR1 is ENHRY and CDR2 SYGVKD. CDR3 length: 12 residues. Written as DNA, the CDR3 is TGTGCCATCAGGGACTCCAATCAGCCCCAGCATTTT. This codes for CAIRDSNQPQHF.

V is TRBV7-2 and J is TRBJ1-2, with D unclear. The CDR3 has 15 residues. Germline CDR1 and CDR2: SGHTA and FQGNSA. V was trimmed by 0 bases and J by 4 bases, leaving 12 bases between them. CDR3 in amino acids: CASSLAPGFVYGYTF. DNA for the CDR3: TGTGCCAGCAGCTTAGCCCCGGGTTTCGTCTATGGCTACACCTTC.

The chain is built from TRBV27 and TRBJ2-2, with D possibly matching TRBD1 (6 bases). Germline V gene data show CDR1 as MNHEY and CDR2 as SMNVEV (reference sequence). This CDR3 region has 16 residues. The V end lost 3 bases, the J end lost 6 bases, and 17 bases lay between the germline ends. The CDR3 sequence: CASSFGTGHGAGELFF. CDR3 in DNA: TGTGCCAGCAGTTTCGGGACGGGACATGGGGCCGGGGAGCTGTTTTTT.

The chain couples TRBV4-1 to TRBJ1-6; tentatively, D is TRBD1 (5 bases). Germline assignment: CDR1 MGHRA and CDR2 YSYEKL. V shed 4 bases and J shed 10 bases, with 20 bases lying between them. The CDR3 extends over 16 amino acids. The CDR3 DNA reads as TGCGCCAGCAGCCCCGGCCCAGGGCAGGGATTCTCACCCCTCCACTTT. It specifies CASSPGPGQGFSPLHF.

The chain couples TRBV27 to TRBJ1-4; D gene ambiguous. Trimming cost V 5 bases and J 8 bases, with 15 bases left between them. Looked up from germline, CDR1 is MNHEY and CDR2 is SMNVEV (reference sequence). The CDR3 is made up of 14 amino acids. CDR3 loop: CASSPYNGKEKLFF. DNA for the CDR3: TGTGCCAGCAGTCCTTACAATGGTAAGGAAAAACTGTTTTTT.

The V call is TRBV11-2, the J call TRBJ2-7, with D maybe TRBD1 (5 bases). Trimming cost V 1 base and J 5 bases, with 9 bases left between them. Germline V CDR1 and CDR2: SGHAT, FQNNGV. This CDR3 has 13 amino acids. CDR3 sequence reads: CASSLATVNEQYF. CDR3 in DNA: TGTGCCAGCAGCTTAGCGACAGTCAACGAGCAGTACTTC.

This clone was found a few times. The chain employs TRBV19 and TRBJ2-5, with TRBD2 matching over 8 bases. Unmatched junction bases numbered 9, after V lost 3 bases and J lost 6 bases. Germline values: CDR1 LNHDA, CDR2 SQIVND (reference sequence). CDR3 length equals 15 residues. The DNA of the CDR3 is TGTGCCAGTAGTATTGACGGGAGGGCCCCCCAGACCCAGTACTTC. It translates to CASSIDGRAPQTQYF. The full variable domain, its missing parts supplied by reference TRBV19 and TRBJ2-5, is DGGITQSPKYLFRKEGQNVTLSCEQNLNHDAMYWYRQDPGQGLRLIYYSQIVNDFQKGDIAEGYSVSREKKESFPLTVTSAQKNPTAFYLCASSIDGRAPQTQYFGPGTRLLVL.

This clone was counted only a few times. V and J are TRBV7-6 and TRBJ1-1; the D gene is possibly TRBD1 (5 bases). CDR1 is SGHVS, CDR2 FNYEAQ, per germline. This CDR3 comprises 17 residues. V shed 1 base and J shed 4 bases, with 19 bases lying between them. CDR3 DNA sequence: TGTGCCAGCAGCTTAGGTTCCCAGGGATTGGGGCCCACTGAAGCTTTCTTT. It is translated as CASSLGSQGLGPTEAFF.

This rearrangement joins TRBV9 to TRBJ2-7; possibly TRBD2 for D (7 bases). V shed 0 bases and J shed 2 bases, with 12 bases lying between them. The CDR3 is 15 amino acids. CDR1 and CDR2 (germline): SGDLS, YYNGEE. The CDR3 protein is CASSVVAGAAYEQYF. The CDR3 DNA sequence: TGTGCCAGCAGCGTAGTGGCGGGGGCCGCCTACGAGCAGTACTTC.

The V call is TRBV10-1, the J call TRBJ1-5; maybe TRBD1 (6 bases). CDR1 is WNHNN, CDR2 SYGVQD, per germline (reference sequence). This CDR3 has 17 residues. Trimming took 2 bases from V and 0 from J, leaving 14 bases between them. CDR3 coding DNA: TGCGCCAGCAGTGAGCGGCCGGGGGGCCCTAGCAATCAGCCCCAGCATTTT. The encoded protein is CASSERPGGPSNQPQHF.

The chain links TRBV4-2 to TRBJ1-1; D call uncertain. V lost 0 bases, J lost 1 base, and 6 bases lay in between. From germline, CDR1 is LGHNA and CDR2 YNFKEQ. There are 14 residues in the CDR3. In nucleotides, the CDR3 is TGTGCCAGCAGCCAAGATGGGCAGAACACTGAAGCTTTCTTT. Its translation is CASSQDGQNTEAFF.

The J gene is TRBJ1-4, the V gene TRBV5-6; TRBD1 might be the D (5 bases). Trimming took 5 bases from V and 10 from J, leaving 24 bases between them. Germline V gene lookup returns CDR1 SGHDT and CDR2 YYEEEE. This CDR3 is built from 16 residues. This CDR3 reads CASSWGSGGAGRKLFF. CDR3 nucleotide sequence: TGTGCCAGCAGTTGGGGGTCCGGGGGAGCTGGGAGAAAACTGTTTTTT.

The chain joins TRBV4-3 to TRBJ1-4; TRBD1 aligns across 7 bases. Trimming cost V 1 base and J 5 bases; bases outside gene matches: 7. The CDR3 covers 16 residues. Germline-derived CDR1 and CDR2 are LGHNA and YSLEER. In DNA, the CDR3 is TGCGCCAGCAGCCAAGGATCGGGACAGAGGAATGAAAAACTGTTTTTT. Protein product: CASSQGSGQRNEKLFF.

The V and J genes are TRBV7-9 and TRBJ2-7; the D is unclear. The CDR3 has 12 amino acids. Trimming took 2 bases from V and 6 from J, leaving 8 bases between them. Germline loops: CDR1 SEHNR, CDR2 FQNEAQ (reference sequence). CDR3 nucleotide sequence: TGTGCCAGCAGCTTAAGTCGGTTCGAGCAGTACTTC. This codes for CASSLSRFEQYF.

The V gene is TRBV29-1, the J gene TRBJ1-2; no firm D call. Trimming left V 5 bases short and J 8 bases short, with 15 bases between. The CDR3 is 12 residues long. Germline CDR1 is SQVTM and CDR2 is ANQGSEA. The CDR3 here is CSVNLAFRGYTF. The CDR3 DNA is TGCAGCGTTAACCTTGCGTTTCGCGGCTACACCTTC. Combining the CDR3 with reference TRBV29-1 and TRBJ1-2 gives the whole variable domain SAVISQKPSRDICQRGTSLTIQCQVDSQVTMMFWYRQQPGQSLTLIATANQGSEATYESGFVIDKFPISRPNLTFSTLTVSNMSPEDSSIYLCSVNLAFRGYTFGSGTRLTVV.

This clone has a handful of counts. The J gene is TRBJ1-1, the V gene TRBV11-2; D gene unclear. Trimming left V 0 bases short and J 8 bases short, with 10 bases between. This CDR3 comprises 13 residues. Germline loops: CDR1 SGHAT, CDR2 FQNNGV. The CDR3 region has the DNA TGTGCCAGCAGCTTAGATCTCACAACGGAAGCTTTCTTT. The encoded protein is CASSLDLTTEAFF.

This clone was detected a few times. J is TRBJ2-7 and V is TRBV7-8; tentatively, D is TRBD2 (7 bases). Trimming stripped 5 bases from V and 2 bases from J, with 19 bases between. The CDR3 is 16 amino acids. CDR1 and CDR2 from the germline V gene are SGHVS and FQNEAQ. Written as DNA, the CDR3 is TGTGCCAGCAGCCAGAGGGGGGGACGGCTGACCTACGAGCAGTACTTC. This gives the protein CASSQRGGRLTYEQYF.

This clone was seen only a few times. J is TRBJ1-2 and V is TRBV5-4; possible D gene TRBD1, 5 bases. Trimming removed 2 bases from V and 5 bases from J, with 10 bases in between. Per the germline V gene, CDR1 is SGHNT and CDR2 is YYREEE (reference sequence). This CDR3 region has 13 residues. The CDR3, as DNA: TGTGCCAGCAGCTTAATCGGGGGGTATGGCTACACCTTC. It encodes CASSLIGGYGYTF.

The V gene is TRBV6-4, the J gene TRBJ2-1, with 9 bases fitting TRBD2. The CDR3 runs 15 residues. V shed 0 bases, J shed 5 bases, and the junction held 2 bases outside the gene matches. The germline gives CDR1 MRHNA, CDR2 SNTAGT. The CDR3 spells CASSDSRGGNNEQFF. CDR3 nucleotides: TGTGCCAGCAGTGACTCGCGGGGGGGCAACAATGAGCAGTTCTTC.

V and J are TRBV27 and TRBJ2-1, with 10 positions matching TRBD1. The CDR3 contains 14 residues. Germline CDR1 reads MNHEY; CDR2 reads SMNVEV (reference sequence). Trimming cost V 6 bases and J 6 bases; bases outside gene matches: 5. DNA of the CDR3: TGTGCCAGCAGCGACAGGGGGCATAGCAATGAGCAGTTCTTC. Protein: CASSDRGHSNEQFF.

J is TRBJ1-2 and V is TRBV14; the D is unclear. The CDR3 runs to 13 residues. Germline-derived CDR1 and CDR2 are SGHDN and FVKESK. Trimming stripped 6 bases from V and 0 bases from J, with 8 bases between. The CDR3 region has the DNA TGTGCCAGCAGTCCGGACTCTAACTATGGCTACACCTTC. It is translated as CASSPDSNYGYTF.

The CDR3 spells CASSIAPGELFF. CDR3 DNA sequence: TGTGCCAGTAGTATAGCTCCCGGGGAGCTGTTTTTT. V is TRBV19 and J is TRBJ2-2; no firm D call. In germline, CDR1 is LNHDA, CDR2 SQIVND (reference sequence). The CDR3 has 12 amino acids. The V end was cut by 1 base, the J end by 6 bases, with 3 bases between.

The chain is built from TRBV7-2 and TRBJ2-1, with unresolved D. There are 13 residues in the CDR3. Trimming pared 7 bases from V and 3 bases from J, leaving 10 bases between. The germline gives CDR1 SGHTA, CDR2 FQGNSA. Here the CDR3 reads CASTTTVYNEQFF. The CDR3 DNA is TGTGCCAGCACCACCACAGTCTACAATGAGCAGTTCTTC.

The V gene is TRBV28, the J gene TRBJ2-3; D unclear. Germline CDR1 reads MDHEN; CDR2 reads SYDVKM. The CDR3 is made up of 12 amino acids. The germline V and J ends were trimmed by 5 bases and 0 bases, with 3 bases remaining between them. The CDR3: CASSHSTDTQYF. CDR3 sequence (DNA): TGTGCCAGCAGTCATAGCACAGATACGCAGTATTTT.

The V gene is TRBV27, the J gene TRBJ2-3; TRBD1 aligns across 9 bases. Germline CDR1 reads MNHEY; CDR2 reads SMNVEV (reference sequence). The V segment lost 3 bases and the J segment 11 bases; nucleotides outside the gene matches: 3. This CDR3 has 12 residues. In nucleotides, the CDR3 is TGTGCCAGCAGTTTGACAGGGGGGGGGCAGTATTTT. Protein product: CASSLTGGGQYF.

This clone came up a few times. The CDR3 is CASSIQDRTGANVLTF. In nucleotides, the CDR3 is TGTGCCAGCAGCATACAGGACAGGACAGGGGCCAACGTCCTGACTTTC. This chain uses TRBV7-8 with TRBJ2-6, with 7 bases aligning to TRBD1. The CDR3 spans 16 residues. The J segment lost 4 bases and the V segment lost 5 bases, leaving 8 bases of the junction unmatched. The germline V gene has CDR1 SGHVS and CDR2 FQNEAQ.

The CDR3 loop is CASSLEVYGTGNSYEQYF. The DNA for the CDR3 is TGTGCCAGCAGCTTGGAAGTGTACGGGACAGGAAACTCCTACGAGCAGTACTTC. V and J are TRBV5-6 and TRBJ2-7; 8 bases fit TRBD1. Germline values: CDR1 SGHDT, CDR2 YYEEEE. The V and J ends lost 0 bases and 0 bases, in that order; junction bases with no gene match: 11. CDR3 size: 18 residues.